Following are 7 T cell receptor beta chains from one sample sequenced in a study of blood T cells in healthy people across ages. With a J-beta primer mix and a sample-barcoded 5' primer, a second PCR ran roughly 6 to 11 cycles. Via MiXCR, TCRdb re-called the 5' RACE reads, giving one row per CDR3 protein. The table records around 2 million distinct CDR3 sequences, about two fifths of them present only once. Material for sequencing was blood. Receptors originate from a human donor in good health.

J is TRBJ1-5 and V is TRBV20-1, with a tentative D call TRBD1 (6 bases). Trimming removed 6 bases from V and 3 bases from J, with 12 bases in between. Germline loops: CDR1 DFQATT, CDR2 SNEGSKA (reference sequence). The CDR3 is made up of 13 amino acids. The CDR3 coding sequence is TGCAGTGCCCTCGGACAGATCAATCAGCCCCAGCATTTT. It translates to CSALGQINQPQHF.

The chain uses TRBV5-1 and TRBJ2-7, with 7 nucleotides matching TRBD1. Germline V gene lookup returns CDR1 SGHRS and CDR2 YFSETQ. The CDR3 totals 15 residues. Trimming removed 0 bases from V and 3 bases from J; junction bases left unmatched: 6. CDR3 loop: CASSLVYRGSYEQYF. Here the CDR3 DNA reads TGCGCCAGCAGCTTGGTCTACAGGGGCAGCTACGAGCAGTACTTC.

Only a few counts were recorded for this clonotype. CDR3 bases: TGTGCCAGCAGACGCCTAGCCTACGAGCAGTACTTC. This sequence encodes CASRRLAYEQYF. J is TRBJ2-7 and V is TRBV6-2 or TRBV6-3; D remains unclear. The CDR3 is 12 residues long. V shed 6 bases and J shed 2 bases, with 8 bases lying between them. Germline CDR1 MNHEY, CDR2 SVGEGT.

This clonotype was found a few times. The J gene is TRBJ2-5, the V gene TRBV4-1; 9 nucleotides agree with TRBD2. The CDR3 has 16 residues. The J segment lost 1 base and the V segment lost 3 bases, leaving 6 bases of the junction unmatched. In germline, CDR1 is MGHRA, CDR2 YSYEKL. CDR3: CASSHSGGPLQETQYF. Written as DNA, the CDR3 is TGCGCCAGCAGCCACAGCGGGGGGCCGCTCCAAGAGACCCAGTACTTC.

The table lists this clonotype with a few counts. This chain joins TRBV28 and TRBJ1-2; D is ambiguous. Trimming left V 4 bases short and J 8 bases short, with 8 bases between. CDR3 length: 11 amino acids. CDR1 MDHEN and CDR2 SYDVKM come from the germline V gene. The CDR3 spells CASSSPRGYTF. The CDR3 nucleotides are TGTGCCAGCAGTTCCCCTAGGGGCTACACCTTC.

This clonotype was seen more than once but under ten times. V and J are TRBV12-3 or TRBV12-4 and TRBJ1-5; maybe TRBD1 (5 bases). The CDR3 extends over 15 amino acids. V lost 4 bases and J lost 5, with 15 bases in between. The CDR3 protein is CASSYSDMKDQPQHF. The CDR3 nucleotides are TGTGCCAGCAGTTACTCGGACATGAAGGATCAGCCCCAGCATTTT.

This chain uses TRBV20-1 with TRBJ2-1; 8 bases align to TRBD2. This CDR3 comprises 15 residues. The germline CDR1 and CDR2 sequences are DFQATT and SNEGSKA (reference sequence). Trimming at V came to 4 bases and at J to 7 bases, leaving 12 bases not matched to a gene. This CDR3 reads CSAKSGGIRRNEQFF. The DNA of the CDR3 is TGCAGTGCTAAGAGCGGGGGAATCCGTCGGAATGAGCAGTTCTTC.